The rows below give T cell receptor beta chains drawn from one sample of a study of graft-versus-host responses after intestinal transplantation. For these TCRs, the target antigens are not known. This table comes from immunoSEQ multiplex PCR, and its TCRdb copy is limited to in-frame clones, with some not included. Seen here are 100,000 or so clones, roughly 92% observed once, and the top ten hold 0.15% to 0.2%. The sequences come from unstimulated CD4+ T cells sorted from spleen or lymph node cells, collected before intestinal transplant. These receptors originate from a human donor who received an intestinal transplant. Both conserved end residues are part of each CDR3. D genes are given only for firm matches. Clone size is stated in some rows and not others, as once, few, many or a class when expanded.

size: -
V: TRBV5-1
D: -
J: TRBJ2-3
CDR3: CASSLGGGSGDTQYF
DNA: TGCGCCAGCAGCTTGGGCGGGGGCTCGGGAGATACGCAGTATTTT

size: -
V: TRBV4-1
D: -
J: TRBJ1-6
CDR3: CASSLTPSSYNSPLHF
DNA: TGCGCCAGCAGCCTTACTCCTAGCTCCTATAATTCACCCCTCCACTTT

size: -
V: TRBV5-1
D: TRBD2
J: TRBJ2-3
CDR3: CASSLGVVGTSGPTDTQYF
DNA: TGCGCCAGCAGCTTGGGAGTGGTGGGTACTAGCGGGCCCACAGATACGCAGTATTTT

size: -
V: TRBV9
D: -
J: TRBJ1-5
CDR3: CASSPGMGGQPQHF
DNA: TGTGCCAGCAGCCCCGGGATGGGGGGTCAGCCCCAGCATTTT

size: -
V: TRBV6-5
D: -
J: TRBJ2-7
CDR3: CASSYGTSSYEQYF
DNA: TGTGCCAGCAGTTATGGGACATCTTCGTACGAGCAGTACTTC

size: -
V: TRBV5-1
D: TRBD1
J: TRBJ1-2
CDR3: CASSFPGQGVNGYTF
DNA: TGCGCCAGCAGCTTTCCGGGACAGGGAGTTAATGGCTACACCTTC

size: -
V: TRBV4-1
D: -
J: TRBJ2-2
CDR3: CASSQAGPNTGELFF
DNA: TGCGCCAGCAGCCAAGCAGGGCCGAACACCGGGGAGCTGTTTTTT

size: -
V: TRBV9
D: TRBD1
J: TRBJ2-1
CDR3: CASSDRDRGYYEQFF
DNA: TGTGCCAGCAGCGATCGGGACAGGGGGTATTATGAGCAGTTCTTC

size: -
V: TRBV9
D: TRBD1
J: TRBJ2-5
CDR3: CASSVGERDRVTQYF
DNA: TGTGCCAGCAGCGTAGGGGAGCGGGACAGGGTGACCCAGTACTTC

size: -
V: TRBV10-3
D: -
J: TRBJ2-5
CDR3: CAIRTRPQETQYF
DNA: TGTGCCATCCGAACTAGGCCCCAAGAGACCCAGTACTTC

size: -
V: TRBV6-6
D: -
J: TRBJ1-1
CDR3: CASSLSSGNTEAFF
DNA: TGTGCCAGCAGCCTCTCGTCAGGGAACACTGAAGCTTTCTTT

size: -
V: TRBV2
D: -
J: TRBJ2-5
CDR3: CASSGPGAGEETQYF
DNA: TGTGCCAGCAGTGGCCCAGGCGCCGGCGAGGAGACCCAGTACTTC

size: once
V: TRBV5-1
D: TRBD1
J: TRBJ2-7
CDR3: CASSLDMMGQPYEQYF
DNA: TGCGCCAGCAGCTTGGACATGATGGGACAGCCCTACGAGCAGTACTTC

size: -
V: TRBV30
D: -
J: TRBJ2-5
CDR3: CAWSLTNPQETQYF
DNA: TGTGCCTGGAGTTTGACAAACCCCCAAGAGACCCAGTACTTC

size: -
V: TRBV7-9
D: TRBD1
J: TRBJ2-7
CDR3: CASSFGQGYYEQYF
DNA: TGTGCCAGCAGCTTCGGACAGGGATACTACGAGCAGTACTTC

size: -
V: TRBV6-5
D: TRBD1
J: TRBJ1-6
CDR3: CASSYSGQGFPLHF
DNA: TGTGCCAGCAGTTACTCGGGACAGGGTTTCCCCCTCCACTTT

size: -
V: TRBV7-9
D: -
J: TRBJ1-3
CDR3: CASSGRLLAVSGNTIYF
DNA: TGTGCCAGCAGCGGCCGGCTTCTAGCAGTCTCTGGAAACACCATATATTTT

size: -
V: TRBV10-3
D: TRBD1
J: TRBJ2-3
CDR3: CAIRPQTGTDTQYF
DNA: TGTGCCATCAGGCCCCAGACAGGGACAGATACGCAGTATTTT

size: -
V: TRBV4-1
D: TRBD1
J: TRBJ2-7
CDR3: CASSPGQGPSYEQYF
DNA: TGCGCCAGCAGCCCTGGACAGGGGCCCTCCTACGAGCAGTACTTC

size: -
V: TRBV6-4
D: TRBD1
J: TRBJ1-5
CDR3: CASSDLGQLNQPQHF
DNA: TGTGCCAGCAGTGATTTGGGACAGCTAAATCAGCCCCAGCATTTT

size: -
V: TRBV7-2
D: TRBD2
J: TRBJ2-3
CDR3: CASSSGTSGGVTDTQYF
DNA: TGTGCCAGCAGTTCGGGGACTAGCGGGGGGGTCACAGATACGCAGTATTTT

size: -
V: TRBV2
D: -
J: TRBJ2-1
CDR3: CASSGVQGRGNEQFF
DNA: TGTGCCAGCAGTGGAGTGCAGGGTAGGGGGAATGAGCAGTTCTTC

size: -
V: TRBV7-2
D: -
J: TRBJ1-6
CDR3: CASSPGHSGDYNSPLHF
DNA: TGTGCCAGCAGCCCGGGACACTCCGGGGACTATAATTCACCCCTCCACTTT

size: -
V: TRBV9
D: TRBD1
J: TRBJ1-6
CDR3: CASSRDRGEVLIRSPLHF
DNA: TGTGCCAGCAGCCGTGACAGGGGGGAAGTCTTGATTCGTTCACCCCTCCACTTT

size: -
V: TRBV7-7
D: TRBD2
J: TRBJ2-5
CDR3: CASSSSGGRGETQYF
DNA: TGTGCCAGCAGCTCCTCCGGGGGGAGGGGAGAGACCCAGTACTTC

size: -
V: TRBV7-3
D: -
J: TRBJ2-5
CDR3: CASSQNSIGETQYF
DNA: TGTGCCAGCAGCCAGAACTCTATCGGGGAGACCCAGTACTTC

size: -
V: TRBV7-9
D: TRBD1
J: TRBJ1-4
CDR3: CASSLVGTDNEKLFF
DNA: TGTGCCAGCAGCTTAGTGGGGACAGATAATGAAAAACTGTTTTTT

size: few
V: TRBV6-6
D: TRBD1
J: TRBJ1-2
CDR3: CASSYSDRGGYTF
DNA: TGTGCCAGCAGTTACTCGGACAGGGGTGGCTACACCTTC

size: -
V: TRBV27
D: -
J: TRBJ2-3
CDR3: CASSSRRGSTDTQYF
DNA: TGTGCCAGCAGTTCTAGACGGGGGAGCACAGATACGCAGTATTTT

size: -
V: TRBV21-1
D: -
J: TRBJ1-5
CDR3: CASSNEFRGRGAQHF
DNA: TGTGCCAGCAGCAATGAATTCCGGGGACGGGGGGCCCAGCATTTT

size: -
V: TRBV5-4
D: -
J: TRBJ2-3
CDR3: CASSQDYYADTQYF
DNA: TGTGCCAGCAGCCAGGACTATTACGCAGATACGCAGTATTTT

size: -
V: TRBV10-3
D: TRBD1
J: TRBJ1-1
CDR3: CAISGDREGYDTEAFF
DNA: TGTGCCATCAGCGGGGACAGGGAGGGTTATGACACTGAAGCTTTCTTT

size: -
V: TRBV6-4
D: -
J: TRBJ1-6
CDR3: CASSDVDRFYNSPLHF
DNA: TGTGCCAGCAGTGACGTCGACAGATTCTATAATTCACCCCTCCACTTT

size: -
V: TRBV6-1
D: -
J: TRBJ2-2
CDR3: CASSDPPRELFF
DNA: TGTGCCAGCAGTGACCCCCCTAGGGAGCTGTTTTTT

size: -
V: TRBV23-1
D: -
J: TRBJ1-1
CDR3: CASSQWFTLDEAFF
DNA: TGCGCCAGCAGTCAATGGTTCACCTTAGATGAAGCTTTCTTT

size: -
V: TRBV5-1
D: TRBD1
J: TRBJ2-3
CDR3: CASSVTGGDTQYF
DNA: TGCGCCAGCAGCGTAACAGGGGGGGATACGCAGTATTTT

size: -
V: TRBV7-9
D: -
J: TRBJ2-1
CDR3: CASSPGGSGPSYNEQFF
DNA: TGTGCCAGCAGCCCCGGAGGGAGCGGACCCTCCTACAATGAGCAGTTCTTC